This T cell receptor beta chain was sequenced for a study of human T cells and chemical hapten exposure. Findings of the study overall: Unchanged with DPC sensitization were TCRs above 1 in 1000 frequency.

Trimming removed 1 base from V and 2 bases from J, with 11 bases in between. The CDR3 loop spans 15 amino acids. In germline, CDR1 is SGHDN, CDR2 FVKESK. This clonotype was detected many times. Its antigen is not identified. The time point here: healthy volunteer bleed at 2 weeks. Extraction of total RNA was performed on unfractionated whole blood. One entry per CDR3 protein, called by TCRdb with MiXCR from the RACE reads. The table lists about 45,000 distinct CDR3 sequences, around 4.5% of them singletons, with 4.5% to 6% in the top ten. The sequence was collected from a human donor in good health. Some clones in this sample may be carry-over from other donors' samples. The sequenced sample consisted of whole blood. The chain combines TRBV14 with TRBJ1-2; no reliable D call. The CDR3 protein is CASSQAFSGNYGYTF. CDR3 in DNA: TGTGCCAGCAGCCAAGCCTTCTCCGGAAACTATGGCTACACCTTC.